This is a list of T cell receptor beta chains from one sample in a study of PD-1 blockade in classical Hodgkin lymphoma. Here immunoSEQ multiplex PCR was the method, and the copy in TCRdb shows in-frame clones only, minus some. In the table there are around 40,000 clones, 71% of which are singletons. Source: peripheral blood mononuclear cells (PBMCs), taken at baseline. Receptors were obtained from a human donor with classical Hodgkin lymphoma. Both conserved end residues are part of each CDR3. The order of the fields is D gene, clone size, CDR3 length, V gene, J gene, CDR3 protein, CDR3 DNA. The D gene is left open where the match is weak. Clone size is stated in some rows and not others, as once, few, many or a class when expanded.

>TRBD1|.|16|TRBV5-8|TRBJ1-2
CASSPEQGGDDYGYTF
TGTGCCAGCAGCCCGGAACAGGGGGGTGACGACTATGGCTACACCTTC
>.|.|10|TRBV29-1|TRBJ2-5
CSVGGETQYF
TGCAGCGTTGGCGGAGAGACCCAGTACTTC
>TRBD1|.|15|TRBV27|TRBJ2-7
CASSVGQGWGHEQYF
TGTGCCAGCAGTGTCGGACAGGGATGGGGACACGAGCAGTACTTC
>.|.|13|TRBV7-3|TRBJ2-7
CASSSGHGYEQYF
TGTGCCAGCAGCTCGGGACACGGCTACGAGCAGTACTTC
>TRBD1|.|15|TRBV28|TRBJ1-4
CASSLIGTGNEKLFF
TGTGCCAGCAGTTTAATTGGGACAGGCAATGAAAAACTGTTTTTT
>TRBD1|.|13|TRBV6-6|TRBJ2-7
CASSDWGQNEQYF
TGTGCCAGCAGTGACTGGGGACAGAACGAGCAGTACTTC
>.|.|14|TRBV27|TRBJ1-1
CASSIRGGHTEAFF
TGTGCCAGCAGTATCCGGGGAGGGCACACTGAAGCTTTCTTT
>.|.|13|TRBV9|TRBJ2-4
CASSVEGGNIQYF
TGTGCCAGCAGCGTAGAAGGGGGAAACATTCAGTACTTC
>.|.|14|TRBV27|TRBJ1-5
CASSDIGRGKPQHF
TGTGCCAGCAGTGACATCGGGAGAGGGAAGCCCCAGCATTTT
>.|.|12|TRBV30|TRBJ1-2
CAWALYNYGYTF
TGTGCCTGGGCGCTATATAACTATGGCTACACCTTC
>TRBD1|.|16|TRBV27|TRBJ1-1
CASSHPTGSGNTEAFF
TGTGCCAGCAGTCATCCGACAGGGTCTGGCAACACTGAAGCTTTCTTT
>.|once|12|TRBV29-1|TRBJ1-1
CSFRLTDSEAFF
TGCAGCTTCCGTCTAACGGACTCCGAAGCTTTCTTT
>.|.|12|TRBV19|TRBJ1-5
CASKGVIQPQHF
TGTGCCAGTAAAGGGGTAATACAGCCCCAGCATTTT
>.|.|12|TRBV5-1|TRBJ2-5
CASRQAQETQYF
TGCGCCAGCAGACAGGCCCAAGAGACCCAGTACTTC
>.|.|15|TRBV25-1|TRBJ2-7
CASRASWGGRYEQYF
TGTGCCAGCAGGGCTTCCTGGGGAGGAAGATACGAGCAGTACTTC
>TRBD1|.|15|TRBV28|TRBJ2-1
CASSPGTGTYNEQFF
TGTGCCAGCAGCCCTGGGACAGGGACCTACAATGAGCAGTTCTTC
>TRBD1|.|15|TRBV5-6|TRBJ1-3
CASTRDRGIGNTIYF
TGTGCCAGCACTCGGGACAGGGGGATTGGAAACACCATATATTTT